This TCR beta chain is drawn from a study of T cells expressing NK-cell markers (dated by TCRdb to the early 2020s). Some background on the complete study: About 8 donors provided sorted CD3+CD56+NKG2C+, CD3+CD56+NKG2C- and CD3+CD56-NKG2C+ T-cell subsets, whose TCR beta-chain repertoires were profiled. Among the eight sequenced donors, seven were HCMV-seropositive and one was HCMV-seronegative. Sequencing of the libraries produced 2 x 150 bp reads on Illumina HiSeq 2000/2500, MiSeq or NextSeq. All eight donors whose samples were sequenced were randomly selected healthy volunteers, three of them men and five women.

TCRdb lists the instrument as Illumina HiSeq 2000. The TCR beta cDNA libraries were made using 5'RACE template switching, a step that added both a universal primer site and unique molecular identifiers. Synthesis of cDNA was primed from the TCR beta constant segment and was followed by two consecutive PCR amplification steps. The original methods were these. MIGEC handled demultiplexing of the reads and grouping by UMI, while MiTCR was used to assemble and quantify clonotypes. Only TCR cDNA sequences supported by at least two reads were kept to exclude erroneous sequences. The tcR package was used for downstream repertoire analysis, and clonotypes were matched between fractions using CDR3 nucleotide sequence together with V segment. VDJmatch was used to annotate antigen specificity against VDJdb, with one amino acid substitution allowed in CDR3. Through TCRdb reprocessing, the reads give one entry per CDR3 protein sequence; DNA is omitted. TCRdb, not the original authors, processed these V and J calls. Per the sample table, the count is around 110,000 distinct CDR3 sequences. Together, the top ten hold approximately 17% of the sample.

Notes on this clonotype: Its antigen is currently not known.

From the germline V gene (reference sequence), CDR1 is SGHKS and CDR2 is YYEKEE. The CDR3, cysteine through phenylalanine, is 12 amino acids long. No DNA has been recorded. HCMV-specific IgG was detected in serum with a commercial ELISA kit to determine HCMV serostatus. Ficoll density gradient centrifugation was used to isolate peripheral blood mononuclear cells from blood. Study-wide findings and limitations: Those dominant clonotypes were again the most abundant among CD3+CD56-NKG2C+ cells in a handful of donors, at about 28.3-60.1%. In more than 5 donors, the dominant CD3+CD56+NKG2C+ clonotypes were found to rank among the top 10 CD8+ clonotypes and to make up roughly 1.0-7.5% of CD8+ T cells. Whether the expanded NKG2C-expressing T cell clones were specific for HCMV antigens was left unclear.

The TCR was taken from a woman between 18 and 75 years old in good health. Material for sequencing was blood T cells: a sorted CD56 or NKG2C T cell subset, CD4+ or CD8+ T cells, or bulk PBMC T cells (not recorded which). Recombination connected TRBV5-5 to TRBJ1-2; TCRdb returns TRBD1, unconfirmable since there is no DNA. CDR3 reads: CASSGTGDGYTF. Joined to the reference TRBV5-5 and TRBJ1-2 proteins, this CDR3 gives the full variable domain: DAGVTQSPTHLIKTRGQQVTLRCSPISGHKSVSWYQQVLGQGPQFIFQYYEKEERGRGNFPDRFSARQFPNYSSELNVNALLLGDSALYLCASSGTGDGYTFGSGTRLTVV.